Listed here are 23 T cell receptor beta chains from one sample, sequenced in a study of identical twins' blood T cells. TCRdb used MiXCR to reprocess the 5' RACE reads, holding one entry per CDR3 protein. The sample records 350,000 to 400,000 distinct CDR3 sequences, more than 25% being singletons. Sequencing was done on a sample of PBMCs. The receptor source for this set is a woman aged 18 to 55 in good health.

This clonotype was counted a few times. V is TRBV20-1 and J is TRBJ2-7, with D possibly TRBD2 on 6 matching bases. The CDR3 totals 14 residues. Germline loops: CDR1 DFQATT, CDR2 SNEGSKA (reference sequence). V was trimmed by 5 bases and J by 2 bases, leaving 16 bases between them. The CDR3 region has the DNA TGCAGTGCTGCCTTACCGGGACTGGCCTACGAGCAGTACTTC. Encoded protein: CSAALPGLAYEQYF.

CDR3 nucleotides: TGCAGCGTTGAATGGGAGGGATCTGAAGCTTTCTTT. Protein: CSVEWEGSEAFF. This sequence joins TRBV29-1 and TRBJ1-1; D call uncertain. Looked up from germline, CDR1 is SQVTM and CDR2 is ANQGSEA. The CDR3 is 12 amino acids. V was clipped by 2 bases and J by 6 bases, with 10 bases between them.

A word on this clonotype: One junction end does not reproduce the germline sequence, and a read error may be involved. The rearrangement joins TRBV7-2 to TRBJ2-1; 7 bases fit TRBD2. CDR1 and CDR2 (germline): SGHTA, FQGNSA. The CDR3 totals 14 residues. CDR3 nucleotide sequence: TGTGCCAGCAGCTCCTGGACTAGTTGGTATGAGCAGTTCTTT. It is translated as CASSSWTSWYEQFF.

The CDR3 nucleotides are TGTGCCAGCAGTTCCCCAGGAACCCATGAAGCTTTCTTT. Translation: CASSSPGTHEAFF. V and J are TRBV27 and TRBJ1-1; D gene ambiguous. Trimming stripped 4 bases from V and 7 bases from J, with 13 bases between. This CDR3 contains 13 residues. Germline values: CDR1 MNHEY, CDR2 SMNVEV (reference sequence).

This clonotype was counted a single time. With a much larger clone just one base away, this may be a read error. The CDR3 DNA is TGCGCCAGCGGCTTGGCCGGCTTGGATGAGCAGTTCTTC. Encoded protein: CASGLAGLDEQFF. The chain has TRBV5-1 and TRBJ2-1; D remains unclear. Germline loops: CDR1 SGHRS, CDR2 YFSETQ. The CDR3 covers 13 residues. Full variable domain (rest looked up from reference TRBV5-1 and TRBJ2-1): KAGVTQTPRYLIKTRGQQVTLSCSPISGHRSVSWYQQTPGQGLQFLFEYFSETQRNKGNFPGRFSGRQFSNSRSEMNVSTLELGDSALYLCASGLAGLDEQFFGPGTRLTVL.

This clonotype has only one observation. This chain joins TRBV11-2 and TRBJ1-2; possibly TRBD1 for D (5 bases). This CDR3 has 13 amino acids. Trimming removed 5 bases at V and 4 bases at J, with 11 bases between. CDR1 and CDR2 from the germline V gene are SGHAT and FQNNGV. For the CDR3, the DNA is TGTGCCAGCAGCCAAGGGGTGCTCTATGGCTACACCTTC. Translation gives CASSQGVLYGYTF.

V and J are TRBV3-1 and TRBJ1-5, with unresolved D. Germline V CDR1 and CDR2: LGHDT, YNNKEL (reference sequence). The CDR3 has 13 amino acids. V dropped 0 bases and J dropped 9 bases, with 9 bases sitting between them. The CDR3 spells CASSQDSNTPQHF. The CDR3 coding sequence is TGTGCCAGCAGCCAAGATTCGAATACGCCCCAGCATTTT.

This clonotype was seen many times. V gene TRBV19 combines with J gene TRBJ2-3; maybe TRBD2 (6 bases). V was pared by 10 bases and J by 2 bases, with 16 bases between. Per the germline V gene, CDR1 is LNHDA and CDR2 is SQIVND (reference sequence). The CDR3 has 14 residues. CDR3 sequence: CATGLAGYTDTQYF. Written as DNA, the CDR3 is TGTGCCACGGGACTCGCGGGGTACACAGATACGCAGTATTTT.

This clonotype was observed at least ten times. J is TRBJ2-1 and V is TRBV10-3; D not certain. The CDR3 loop spans 11 amino acids. Germline values: CDR1 ENHRY, CDR2 SYGVKD. The germline V and J ends were trimmed by 3 bases and 12 bases, with 9 bases remaining between them. The CDR3, as DNA: TGTGCCATCAGTGAAACCACGTGGCAGTTCTTC. This encodes CAISETTWQFF.

This clonotype has at least ten counts. The rearrangement links TRBV29-1 to TRBJ2-1, with 9 nucleotides matching TRBD1. CDR3 length equals 14 residues. With V trimmed by 6 bases and J by 5 bases, 8 bases remained unmatched. Germline-derived CDR1 and CDR2 are SQVTM and ANQGSEA. CDR3 nucleotide sequence: TGCAGCGTGGGTCGGGACAGGGTAAACAATGAGCAGTTCTTC. Its translation is CSVGRDRVNNEQFF.

In DNA form, the CDR3 reads TGTGCCAGCAGTCCCGGGGTTTATCAGCCCCAGCATTTT. Protein: CASSPGVYQPQHF. V usage is TRBV12-3 or TRBV12-4 and J usage is TRBJ1-5; D unclear. V was shortened by 5 bases and J by 5 bases, with 10 bases between the two germline ends. This CDR3 has 13 amino acids.

The V gene is TRBV29-1, the J gene TRBJ2-2; 9 bases fit TRBD2. After removal of 4 bases from V and 0 bases from J, the junction contained 0 bases not matched to a gene. The CDR3 has 14 residues. Germline CDR1 is SQVTM and CDR2 is ANQGSEA. The CDR3 here is CSVASGTNTGELFF. CDR3 coding DNA: TGCAGCGTTGCTAGCGGGACGAACACCGGGGAGCTGTTTTTT.

The V call is TRBV29-1, the J call TRBJ2-3; a possible D gene is TRBD1 (5 bases). The CDR3 consists of 16 residues. The germline gives CDR1 SQVTM, CDR2 ANQGSEA. Trimming pared 8 bases from V and 5 bases from J, leaving 26 bases between. This CDR3 reads CSSRKGFSHRVDTQYF. Here the CDR3 DNA reads TGCAGCTCCCGGAAGGGGTTCTCCCATCGGGTAGATACGCAGTATTTT.

This clonotype was recorded many times. The chain carries TRBV2 and TRBJ2-1, with 8 bases lining up with TRBD1. Germline CDR1 and CDR2: SNHLY and FYNNEI. CDR3 size: 20 residues. The trim removed 3 bases at V and 0 bases at J, leaving 16 bases unmatched. The CDR3 loop is CASSDTGGAGGSSSYNEQFF. The CDR3 DNA reads as TGTGCCAGCAGTGATACAGGGGGAGCGGGTGGATCGAGCTCCTACAATGAGCAGTTCTTC.

This clonotype turned up a few times. V and J are TRBV11-2 and TRBJ1-6; D is undetermined. V lost 1 base, J lost 7 bases, and 11 bases lay in between. From germline, CDR1 is SGHAT and CDR2 FQNNGV. The CDR3 length is 15 residues. CDR3 amino acids: CASSLARGRNSPLHF. The CDR3 nucleotides read TGTGCCAGCAGCTTAGCACGGGGAAGGAATTCACCCCTCCACTTT.

The chain has TRBV6-5 and TRBJ1-1; D not certain. V shed 2 bases and J shed 4 bases, with 14 bases lying between them. The CDR3 sequence is 15 residues long. Looked up from germline, CDR1 is MNHEY and CDR2 is SVGAGI. The CDR3 region has the DNA TGTGCCAGCAGTTACCCCCCGAGGGCGGGCACTGAAGCTTTCTTT. It encodes CASSYPPRAGTEAFF.

V and J are TRBV29-1 and TRBJ1-6; no reliable D call. Trimming removed 4 bases from V and 9 bases from J, with 4 bases in between. CDR1 is SQVTM and CDR2 is ANQGSEA in the germline V gene. This CDR3 has 10 amino acids. The CDR3 is CSVVSSPLHF. In DNA, the CDR3 is TGCAGCGTTGTCAGTTCACCCCTCCACTTT.

V gene TRBV10-3 combines with J gene TRBJ1-5, with D possibly TRBD1 on 5 matching bases. The CDR3 has 14 residues. V was pared by 4 bases and J by 9 bases, with 16 bases between. Germline CDR1 reads ENHRY; CDR2 reads SYGVKD. CDR3 region: CAISGQGRVRPQHF. The CDR3 nucleotides are TGTGCCATCAGTGGGCAGGGTAGGGTTCGGCCCCAGCATTTT.

This clonotype was seen a handful of times. The genes are TRBV7-2 and TRBJ2-1, with D possibly matching TRBD2 (5 bases). CDR1 and CDR2 (germline): SGHTA, FQGNSA. The germline V and J ends were trimmed by 5 bases and 1 base, with 12 bases remaining between them. CDR3 length: 15 residues. The CDR3 region has the DNA TGTGCCAGCAGCCAAGCTGGAGGTTCCTACAATGAGCAGTTCTTC. This translates into CASSQAGGSYNEQFF. Together with reference TRBV7-2 and TRBJ2-1, the CDR3 gives the full variable domain: GAGVSQSPSNKVTEKGKDVELRCDPISGHTALYWYRQSLGQGLEFLIYFQGNSAPDKSGLPSDRFSAERTGGSVSTLTIQRTQQEDSAVYLCASSQAGGSYNEQFFGPGTRLTVL.

This clonotype has just a few counts. This rearrangement joins TRBV9 to TRBJ1-5, with D maybe TRBD1 (6 bases). The germline CDR1 and CDR2 sequences are SGDLS and YYNGEE. The V end lost 7 bases, the J end lost 5 bases, and 10 bases lay between the germline ends. The CDR3 is made up of 12 amino acids. The chain's CDR3 is CASGGSHQPQHF. The DNA of the CDR3 is TGTGCCAGCGGGGGCTCGCATCAGCCCCAGCATTTT. Filled out from reference TRBV9 and TRBJ1-5, the complete variable domain reads DSGVTQTPKHLITATGQRVTLRCSPRSGDLSVYWYQQSLDQGLQFLIQYYNGEERAKGNILERFSAQQFPDLHSELNLSSLELGDSALYFCASGGSHQPQHFGDGTRLSIL.

On this clonotype itself: The junction and the germline gene differ at one end; a read error may be behind it. V gene TRBV30 combines with J gene TRBJ1-4; D is undetermined. Germline V lookup: CDR1 GTSNPN, CDR2 SVGIG (reference sequence). The CDR3 runs 13 residues. The CDR3 DNA is TGTACCTGGAGTGTTGGTGTTGGTGAAAAACTGTTTTTT. Protein product: CTWSVGVGEKLFF.

V usage is TRBV6-5 and J usage is TRBJ1-3, with 7 bases identical to TRBD1. The CDR3 has 13 amino acids. Germline values: CDR1 MNHEY, CDR2 SVGAGI. J lost 4 bases, V lost 6 bases, and 3 bases had no gene match. CDR3 region: CASRQGRGNTIYF. CDR3 sequence (DNA): TGTGCCAGCAGACAGGGGAGAGGAAACACCATATATTTT.

This clonotype has just a few counts. The rearrangement uses TRBV2 and TRBJ2-7, with 7 bases matching TRBD1. This CDR3 has 13 amino acids. Germline trimming cut 6 bases from V and 2 bases from J; bases unmatched to any gene: 4. Per germline, CDR1 SNHLY and CDR2 FYNNEI. The CDR3 sequence: CASRRQGAYEQYF. The CDR3 DNA reads TGTGCCAGCAGACGGCAGGGGGCCTACGAGCAGTACTTC.